This T cell receptor beta chain appears in the sequencing data of a study of T cell responses to AZD1222 COVID-19 vaccine. Study-wide results and caveats: Increased Spike-specific TCR breadth and depth were observed after two AZD1222 doses. There were mostly white British donors and more females than males, and clonal diversity was possibly underestimated. Repertoire samples came only from after the peak T cell response.

Remarks on this clone: What it recognizes is unknown.

Per germline, CDR1 LNHNV and CDR2 YYDKDF (reference sequence). The ends lost 5 bases at V and 10 bases at J; junction bases unmatched: 12. This CDR3 has 15 amino acids. TCRdb's copy holds only in-frame clones and misses some; the assay was immunoSEQ multiplex PCR. The table lists about 120,000 clones, about 90% of them singletons. The sequencing here drew on peripheral blood, taken on day 0 of AZD1222 vaccination. The chain employs TRBV15 and TRBJ2-1, with 9 bases aligning to TRBD2. This TCR derives from an adult in good health. Here the CDR3 reads CATSPTGLAAREQFF. CDR3 nucleotide sequence: TGTGCCACCAGCCCCACGGGACTAGCTGCTCGAGAGCAGTTCTTC.